The 24 T cell receptor beta chains presented below share a single source sample, sequenced in a study of cytomegalovirus exposure and HLA in healthy donors. PCR was performed using 60 Vbeta and 13 Jbeta primers. The method was immunoSEQ multiplex PCR; TCRdb's version includes in-frame clones alone and lacks a portion of them. The data show about 82,000 clones, about 78% seen once. Sequencing was performed on PBMCs. The receptors derive from a man aged 50 to 59 in good health and CMV-seronegative.

The V call is TRBV28, the J call TRBJ1-2, with D possibly matching TRBD1 (5 bases). The CDR3 runs to 14 residues. V was trimmed by 5 bases and J by 6 bases, leaving 16 bases between them. CDR1 and CDR2 (germline): MDHEN, SYDVKM. The CDR3 loop is CASSPPGGGNGYTF. In DNA, the CDR3 is TGTGCCAGCAGTCCCCCCGGGGGGGGTAATGGCTACACCTTC.

The chain links TRBV5-1 to TRBJ1-6; a possible D gene is TRBD1 (6 bases). V was trimmed by 2 bases and J by 8 bases, leaving 14 bases between them. The CDR3 sequence is 15 residues long. CDR1 SGHRS and CDR2 YFSETQ come from the germline V gene. The CDR3 nucleotides read TGCGCCAGCAGCTTAGAAACAGGGTTCTATTCACCCCTCCACTTT. It codes for CASSLETGFYSPLHF.

This sequence joins TRBV28 and TRBJ2-7; D unclear. This CDR3 is built from 12 residues. Trimming cost V 4 bases and J 2 bases, with 6 bases left between them. The germline V gene has CDR1 MDHEN and CDR2 SYDVKM. The CDR3 is CASSSETYEQYF. The DNA of the CDR3 is TGTGCCAGCAGTTCTGAGACCTACGAGCAGTACTTC.

The chain couples TRBV27 to TRBJ2-3, with D perhaps TRBD2 (7 bases). CDR3 length equals 17 residues. Trimming took off 0 bases at V and 5 bases at J, with 18 bases between the two ends. The germline V gene has CDR1 MNHEY and CDR2 SMNVEV (reference sequence). The CDR3: CASSLSFYRGAEDTQYF. The CDR3 bases are TGTGCCAGCAGTTTATCGTTCTATCGGGGGGCGGAAGATACGCAGTATTTT.

J is TRBJ2-5 and V is TRBV23-1; D unclear. TRBV23-1 has ORF status, its function being uncertain. This CDR3 region has 13 residues. The V and J ends lost 4 bases and 5 bases respectively, with 11 bases between them. CDR3 residues: CASSPSVRETQYF. CDR3 nucleotide sequence: TGCGCCAGCAGTCCGTCTGTCCGGGAGACCCAGTACTTC.

On this clone: One junction end does not reproduce the germline sequence, and a read error may be involved. V usage is TRBV7-9 and J usage is TRBJ1-1; 9 nucleotides match TRBD1. CDR1 and CDR2 from the germline V gene are SEHNR and FQNEAQ (reference sequence). The CDR3 contains 13 residues. The CDR3, as DNA: TGTTCCAGCAGCATGACGGGACAGGGTGAAGCTTTCTTT. This sequence encodes CSSSMTGQGEAFF. The full variable domain, completed using reference TRBV7-9 and TRBJ1-1, is DTGVSQNPRHKITKRGQNVTFRCDPISEHNRLYWYRQTLGQGPEFLTYFQNEAQLEKSRLLSDRFSAERPKGSFSTLEIQRTEQGDSAMYLCSSSMTGQGEAFFGQGTRLTVV.

This chain connects TRBV30 to TRBJ1-1; tentative D call: TRBD1 (5 bases). Trimming cost V 2 bases and J 4 bases, with 17 bases left between them. This CDR3 is built from 15 residues. Germline V gives CDR1 GTSNPN, CDR2 SVGIG (reference sequence). CDR3 in amino acids: CAWSSRGRGATEAFF. CDR3 DNA: TGTGCCTGGAGTAGTCGTGGGAGGGGTGCCACTGAAGCTTTCTTT.

This clone was observed a handful of times. The chain couples TRBV9 to TRBJ2-1, with D possibly being TRBD2 (7 bases). The CDR3 is 15 amino acids. Trimming stripped 0 bases from V and 4 bases from J, with 11 bases between. The germline gives CDR1 SGDLS, CDR2 YYNGEE. The CDR3 here is CASSVGAGAYNEQFF. As DNA, the CDR3 is TGTGCCAGCAGCGTAGGGGCGGGGGCGTACAATGAGCAGTTCTTC.

The chain couples TRBV19 to TRBJ2-7, with 8 bases lining up with TRBD1. CDR1 and CDR2 (germline): LNHDA, SQIVND (reference sequence). The CDR3 consists of 17 residues. V was pared by 9 bases and J by 2 bases, with 18 bases of the junction left unmatched. CDR3 amino acids: CASPSGPPGQGPYEQYF. The DNA of the CDR3 is TGTGCCAGCCCATCTGGCCCCCCCGGACAGGGCCCCTACGAGCAGTACTTC.

This clone showed up just once. The V and J genes are TRBV5-1 and TRBJ2-7; 10 nucleotides align to TRBD1. Germline CDR1 reads SGHRS; CDR2 reads YFSETQ. CDR3 size: 14 residues. V was pared by 6 bases and J by 6 bases, with 9 bases of the junction left unmatched. The chain's CDR3 is CASTARDRGLEQYF. The CDR3 DNA sequence: TGCGCCAGCACCGCCCGGGACAGGGGTCTCGAGCAGTACTTC.

The V gene is TRBV7-3, the J gene TRBJ2-5; maybe TRBD2 (6 bases). The CDR3 is made up of 14 amino acids. Germline V lookup: CDR1 SGHTA, CDR2 FQGTGA. V was shortened by 5 bases and J by 4 bases, with 14 bases between the two germline ends. In DNA, the CDR3 is TGTGCCAGCAGCCCGTCGACTAGTGCAGAGACCCAGTACTTC. Its translation: CASSPSTSAETQYF.

The genes are TRBV5-1 and TRBJ2-1; 9 bases fit TRBD2. The CDR3 consists of 16 residues. Germline-derived CDR1 and CDR2 are SGHRS and YFSETQ. With V trimmed by 0 bases and J by 9 bases, 10 bases remained unmatched. This CDR3 reads CASSLASAGGPVEQFF. Written as DNA, the CDR3 is TGCGCCAGCAGCTTGGCCTCGGCGGGGGGGCCGGTTGAGCAGTTCTTC.

This clone is deemed medium-sized. The chain employs TRBV7-8 and TRBJ1-1; D may be TRBD1 (5 bases). Trimming took 3 bases from V and 0 from J, leaving 11 bases between them. The germline gives CDR1 SGHVS, CDR2 FQNEAQ. CDR3 length: 15 amino acids. The CDR3 sequence is CASSFGGALNTEAFF. Written as DNA, the CDR3 is TGTGCCAGCAGCTTCGGCGGGGCACTGAACACTGAAGCTTTCTTT.

The chain has TRBV4-2 and TRBJ1-3; TRBD1 matches at 11 bases. Trimming removed 1 base from V and 0 bases from J; junction bases left unmatched: 2. The CDR3 is 17 residues long. The germline V gene encodes CDR1 LGHNA and CDR2 YNFKEQ. This chain's CDR3 is CASSQVGTGGSGNTIYF. CDR3 DNA: TGTGCCAGCAGCCAAGTGGGGACAGGGGGCTCTGGAAACACCATATATTTT.

The J gene is TRBJ2-2, the V gene TRBV5-3, with D possibly TRBD2 on 6 matching bases. TRBV5-3 is an ORF for which the function is uncertain. CDR3 length equals 14 residues. V was cut by 3 bases and J by 0 bases, with 6 bases left in between. The CDR3 nucleotides are TGTGCCAGAAGCTCTAGCGCGAACACCGGGGAGCTGTTTTTT. It encodes CARSSSANTGELFF.

The CDR3 DNA is TGTGCCAGCAGCACAGCGGGGGGGACCGGACAACACAATGAGCAGTTCTTC. Protein: CASSTAGGTGQHNEQFF. J is TRBJ2-1 and V is TRBV7-9; TRBD2 aligns across 10 bases. The V and J ends lost 5 bases and 5 bases, in that order; junction bases with no gene match: 12. The CDR3 length is 17 residues. Per germline, CDR1 SEHNR and CDR2 FQNEAQ (reference sequence). The full variable domain, completed using reference TRBV7-9 and TRBJ2-1, is DTGVSQNPRHKITKRGQNVTFRCDPISEHNRLYWYRQTLGQGPEFLTYFQNEAQLEKSRLLSDRFSAERPKGSFSTLEIQRTEQGDSAMYLCASSTAGGTGQHNEQFFGPGTRLTVL.

V and J are TRBV7-6 and TRBJ1-1, with 9 nucleotides matching TRBD1. Per the germline V gene, CDR1 is SGHVS and CDR2 is FNYEAQ. The CDR3 extends over 16 amino acids. V was pared by 5 bases and J by 5 bases, with 12 bases of the junction left unmatched. The CDR3 here is CASSEQGALLGTEAFF. The CDR3 DNA follows: TGTGCCAGCAGCGAACAGGGGGCGCTTCTGGGGACTGAAGCTTTCTTT.

V usage is TRBV7-9 and J usage is TRBJ2-5; 7 bases match TRBD2. The CDR3 sequence is 14 residues long. The germline CDR1 and CDR2 sequences are SEHNR and FQNEAQ (reference sequence). The trim removed 5 bases at V and 5 bases at J, leaving 8 bases unmatched. The CDR3 bases are TGTGCCAGCAGCGGTAGCGGGCGAGGGGAGACCCAGTACTTC. It translates to CASSGSGRGETQYF.

V is TRBV6-1 and J is TRBJ2-1, with TRBD1 identical over 11 bases. J gave up 8 bases and V 6 bases, and 6 bases lay outside the gene matches. Germline loops: CDR1 MNHNS, CDR2 SASEGT. The CDR3 covers 14 residues. The CDR3 region has the DNA TGTGCCAGCAGCATTGGGACAGGGGGGTATGAGCAGTTCTTC. Its protein product is CASSIGTGGYEQFF.

Details on this clone: At one of its ends the junction is not consistent with the germline gene, which may arise from a read error. The chain joins TRBV7-9 to TRBJ1-2; 7 bases line up with TRBD1. In germline, CDR1 is SEHNR, CDR2 FQNEAQ (reference sequence). The CDR3 is 15 amino acids. CDR3 sequence reads: CSSSSRDRVNYGYTF. The CDR3 DNA sequence: TGTTCCAGCAGCTCCCGGGACAGAGTTAACTATGGCTACACCTTC.

This chain joins TRBV28 and TRBJ1-2, with 9 bases lining up with TRBD1. J was trimmed by 4 bases and V by 2 bases; bases with no gene match: 5. The CDR3 totals 15 residues. CDR1 is MDHEN and CDR2 is SYDVKM in the germline V gene. CDR3 sequence: CASSLGQGIGYGYTF. The CDR3 DNA sequence: TGTGCCAGCAGTTTAGGACAGGGGATAGGCTATGGCTACACCTTC.

This clone was counted only a few times. This chain uses TRBV5-4 with TRBJ2-4, with D uncertain. The V and J ends lost 1 base and 5 bases respectively, with 7 bases between them. Per germline, CDR1 SGHNT and CDR2 YYREEE (reference sequence). This CDR3 contains 13 residues. This CDR3 is CASSLFRENIQYF. The CDR3 nucleotides read TGTGCCAGCAGCTTGTTCCGGGAAAACATTCAGTACTTC.

V is TRBV18 and J is TRBJ1-1; D might be TRBD1 (5 bases). Per germline, CDR1 KGHSH and CDR2 LQKENI. The CDR3 consists of 15 residues. Deletions cut 5 bases from V and 5 bases from J, with 18 bases between. The CDR3 DNA reads TGTGCCAGCTCATCCAAGAAGGGGCGCTGGACTGAAGCTTTCTTT. Translated, it gives CASSSKKGRWTEAFF. Looking up the rest from reference TRBV18 and TRBJ1-1 gives the full variable domain: NAGVMQNPRHLVRRRGQEARLRCSPMKGHSHVYWYRQLPEEGLKFMVYLQKENIIDESGMPKERFSAEFPKEGPSILRIQQVVRGDSAAYFCASSSKKGRWTEAFFGQGTRLTVV.

This clone was seen a handful of times. The chain carries TRBV4-2 and TRBJ1-2; 8 bases agree with TRBD1. Germline-derived CDR1 and CDR2 are LGHNA and YNFKEQ. Trimming at V came to 0 bases and at J to 7 bases, leaving 7 bases not matched to a gene. This CDR3 spans 15 amino acids. The CDR3 region has the DNA TGTGCCAGCAGCCAAGATCTCCAGGGGGCTGGTGGCTACACCTTC. This codes for CASSQDLQGAGGYTF.